This is a list of T cell receptor beta chains from one sample in a study of blood T cell repertoires in COVID-19. Clones were read by immunoSEQ multiplex PCR, and TCRdb kept only the in-frame ones, dropping some. The sample comprises approximately 160,000 clones, 80% to 95% of which are singletons, and 2% rests with the top ten. Sequencing was carried out using peripheral blood. The receptors here all came from a woman in her fifties or sixties with COVID-19, enrolled during active disease. Each CDR3 is given with its conserved first and last residue. A D gene is named only where the DNA matches it firmly. Clone size is given for some rows only: seen once, a few or many times, or a class if the clone is expanded.

>TRBV5-1|-|TRBD1|TRBJ1-4
TGCGCCAGCAGCTTGGACGTACTAACAGGGGGCGGTGGTGAAAAACTGTTTTTT
CASSLDVLTGGGGEKLFF
>TRBV19|-|-|TRBJ2-2
TGTGCCAGTACCCCTCTGGACGGGGACACCGGGGAGCTGTTTTTT
CASTPLDGDTGELFF
>TRBV7-9|-|-|TRBJ1-5
TGTGCCAGCAGCTTAGCAGGGGTAGATAGCAATCAGCCCCAGCATTTT
CASSLAGVDSNQPQHF
>TRBV3-1/TRBV3-2|-|-|TRBJ1-1
TGTGCCAGCAGCCAAGACGGCGGACAATCCACTGAAGCTTTCTTT
CASSQDGGQSTEAFF
>TRBV18|-|TRBD1|TRBJ1-1
TGTGCCAGCTCCCACGGACAGGTGAACACTGAAGCTTTCTTT
CASSHGQVNTEAFF
>TRBV7-3|-|-|TRBJ2-2
TGTGCCAGCAGCTTCGCTAGGGACAAAATGAACACCGGGGAGCTGTTTTTT
CASSFARDKMNTGELFF
>TRBV19|few|TRBD1|TRBJ1-2
TGTGCCAGTAGTATAGCCCCCCCAGGGGGTATCTATGGCTACACCTTC
CASSIAPPGGIYGYTF
>TRBV6-1|-|-|TRBJ1-2
TGTGCCAGCAGTGACGGTGGGGGCCCCTATGGCTACACCTTC
CASSDGGGPYGYTF
>TRBV6-5|once|-|TRBJ1-5
TGTGCCAGCAGTTTAGGAGAAAATCAGCCCCAGCATTTT
CASSLGENQPQHF
>TRBV9|-|TRBD1|TRBJ1-2
TGTGCCAGCAGCGTAGTAGGGACAGGGGTATATGGCTACACCTTC
CASSVVGTGVYGYTF
>TRBV7-6|-|-|TRBJ2-2
TGTGCCAGCAGCCCTAGTCCCGTCGGGGAGCTGTTTTTT
CASSPSPVGELFF
>TRBV19|-|-|TRBJ1-2
TGTGCCAGTAGCTCAGGCAGGGATAATAACTATGGCTACACCTTC
CASSSGRDNNYGYTF
>TRBV3-1/TRBV3-2|once|TRBD1|TRBJ1-1
TGTGCCAGCAGCCAAACAGGGGAAGAAGCTTTCTTT
CASSQTGEEAFF
>TRBV29-1|-|TRBD1|TRBJ2-5
TGCAGCGTTGACGAGGACAGGACGTGGGAGACCCAGTACTTC
CSVDEDRTWETQYF
>TRBV6-5|-|TRBD1|TRBJ1-2
TGTGCCAGCAGTTACGATCGGACAGGCTATGGCTACACCTTC
CASSYDRTGYGYTF
>TRBV19|-|-|TRBJ1-5
TGTGCCAGTAGTTTATTGGTAACAGGGAATCAGCCCCAGCATTTT
CASSLLVTGNQPQHF
>TRBV18|-|TRBD2|TRBJ2-7
TGTGCCAGCTCTCGGGGACTAGCGGGGGGCTCCAACTCCTACGGGCAGTACTTC
CASSRGLAGGSNSYGQYF